The 12 T cell receptor beta chains below were found in one sample sequenced in a study of cytomegalovirus exposure and HLA in healthy donors. The method was immunoSEQ multiplex PCR; TCRdb's version includes in-frame clones alone and lacks a portion of them. Counted here are more than 300,000 clones, roughly 85% occurring once; the ten biggest clones make up about 0.8%. Material for sequencing was PBMCs. Receptors were obtained from a woman aged 18-29 years in good health and CMV-seronegative.

This clone was observed a single time. The chain combines TRBV7-8 with TRBJ1-5; 7 bases are a match to TRBD1. V lost 2 bases, J lost 0 bases, and 13 bases stayed unmatched. Germline assignment: CDR1 SGHVS and CDR2 FQNEAQ. This CDR3 contains 19 residues. This CDR3 reads CASSLRWLGQDYSNQPQHF. CDR3 bases: TGTGCCAGCAGCTTACGGTGGCTTGGACAGGATTATAGCAATCAGCCCCAGCATTTT.

V gene TRBV6-5 combines with J gene TRBJ1-1, with a tentative D call TRBD1 (5 bases). This CDR3 is 13 amino acids long. V was trimmed by 1 base and J by 4 bases, leaving 7 bases between them. CDR1 and CDR2 (germline): MNHEY, SVGAGI. The CDR3 DNA follows: TGTGCCAGCAGTTACTTCGGGGGCACTGAAGCTTTCTTT. Protein sequence: CASSYFGGTEAFF.

V is TRBV29-1 and J is TRBJ1-2, with D tentatively TRBD1 (6 bases). CDR3 length: 12 amino acids. The V end lost 4 bases, the J end lost 8 bases, and 14 bases lay between the germline ends. The germline V gene encodes CDR1 SQVTM and CDR2 ANQGSEA. The CDR3, as DNA: TGCAGCGTTGGCCTTGGGGGCGACGGCTACACCTTC. It codes for CSVGLGGDGYTF.

The rearrangement joins TRBV9 to TRBJ2-1; 7 positions agree with TRBD2. V lost 4 bases, J lost 10 bases, and 8 bases stayed unmatched. The length of the CDR3 is 13 residues. Germline values: CDR1 SGDLS, CDR2 YYNGEE. The CDR3 DNA reads TGTGCCAGCAGCCCATATTCGACTAGCGAGCAGTTCTTC. Residues: CASSPYSTSEQFF.

This chain uses TRBV7-2 with TRBJ1-5; D might be TRBD1 (6 bases). The CDR3 is 14 amino acids. Germline CDR1 SGHTA, CDR2 FQGNSA. V shed 2 bases and J shed 3 bases, with 8 bases lying between them. The CDR3 protein is CASSLQGYNQPQHF. Here the CDR3 DNA reads TGTGCCAGCAGCTTACAGGGGTACAATCAGCCCCAGCATTTT.

In this sample, this clone turned up a few times. This chain links TRBV4-3 with TRBJ1-2, with D perhaps matching TRBD1 (6 bases). The germline gives CDR1 LGHNA, CDR2 YSLEER. V gave up 4 bases and J gave up 2 bases, with 8 bases separating them. CDR3 length equals 13 residues. The CDR3 DNA sequence: TGCGCCAGCAGCCCCACAGGGAACTATGGCTACACCTTC. Its translation: CASSPTGNYGYTF.

This clone was seen only once. The chain uses TRBV28 and TRBJ1-1; no firm D call. CDR1 is MDHEN and CDR2 is SYDVKM in the germline V gene. V was shortened by 3 bases and J by 1 base, with 12 bases between the two germline ends. There are 15 residues in the CDR3. DNA for the CDR3: TGTGCCAGCAGTTTCAATGGACTGCCGAACACTGAAGCTTTCTTT. Protein: CASSFNGLPNTEAFF.

As concerns this clone: Compared with germline, one end of the junction differs, possibly owing to a read error. CDR3 DNA sequence: TGTGCCAGCAATGAACGGAACACCGGGGAGCTGTTTTTT. Its translation: CASNERNTGELFF. J is TRBJ2-2 and V is TRBV25-1; unclear D gene. The germline V gene encodes CDR1 MGHDK and CDR2 SYGVNS. CDR3 length equals 13 residues.

The CDR3, as DNA: TGTGCCAGCAGTTTCCCAACTAGCGGGAGGACTTCCTACGAGCAGTACTTC. This gives the protein CASSFPTSGRTSYEQYF. The V gene is TRBV28, the J gene TRBJ2-7, with 12 bases lining up with TRBD2. The CDR3 loop spans 17 amino acids. Germline assignment: CDR1 MDHEN and CDR2 SYDVKM. V dropped 3 bases and J dropped 1; count of bases not matched to a gene: 7.

This sequence joins TRBV7-2 and TRBJ2-7; tentatively, D is TRBD1 (5 bases). Germline assignment: CDR1 SGHTA and CDR2 FQGNSA. The CDR3 has 15 residues. Trimming stripped 1 base from V and 3 bases from J, with 13 bases between. CDR3 protein: CASSLVPGPNYEQYF. The CDR3 DNA sequence: TGTGCCAGCAGCTTAGTCCCAGGGCCAAACTACGAGCAGTACTTC.

The chain has TRBV5-5 and TRBJ1-2; 12 positions match TRBD1. V trimming: 3 bases; J trimming: 4 bases; junction bases outside the gene matches: 4. This CDR3 comprises 15 residues. CDR1 is SGHKS and CDR2 is YYEKEE in the germline V gene (reference sequence). The CDR3 region has the DNA TGTGCCAGCAGCTACGGGACAGGGGGCGCCTATGGCTACACCTTC. Translating gives CASSYGTGGAYGYTF. The full variable domain, completed using reference TRBV5-5 and TRBJ1-2, is DAGVTQSPTHLIKTRGQQVTLRCSPISGHKSVSWYQQVLGQGPQFIFQYYEKEERGRGNFPDRFSARQFPNYSSELNVNALLLGDSALYLCASSYGTGGAYGYTFGSGTRLTVV.

This chain connects TRBV5-1 to TRBJ2-7; 9 bases map to TRBD1. The CDR3 extends over 14 amino acids. Germline V gives CDR1 SGHRS, CDR2 YFSETQ. The J segment lost 3 bases and the V segment lost 0 bases, leaving 1 base of the junction unmatched. The CDR3 region is CASSLAGQGYEQYF. CDR3 DNA: TGCGCCAGCAGCTTGGCGGGACAGGGCTACGAGCAGTACTTC. Full variable domain (remainder filled in from reference TRBV5-1 and TRBJ2-7): KAGVTQTPRYLIKTRGQQVTLSCSPISGHRSVSWYQQTPGQGLQFLFEYFSETQRNKGNFPGRFSGRQFSNSRSEMNVSTLELGDSALYLCASSLAGQGYEQYFGPGTRLTVT.